This is a list of T cell receptor beta chains from one sample in a study of yellow fever vaccine responses in identical twins. TCRdb reprocessed the RT-PCR reads via MiXCR and lists one record per CDR3 protein. Found here are 30,000 to 40,000 distinct CDR3 sequences, approximately 54% of them singletons; the top ten hold 4.5% to 5%. This sample comprised T cells from blood (PBMCs), unsorted or a sorted subset (not recorded which), obtained before or after yellow fever vaccination (not recorded which). These TCRs come from a young woman who received the yellow fever vaccine. CDR3s include the opening cysteine and the closing phenylalanine or tryptophan. D genes are given only for firm matches. Only some rows state a clone size, as once, few, many or a class for expanded clones.

>TRBJ1-5|once|TRBV11-1|-
CASSSETRQPQHF
TGTGCCAGCAGCTCCGAAACGCGTCAGCCCCAGCATTTT
>TRBJ1-5|-|TRBV6-2/TRBV6-3|TRBD1
CASSYFGTGRINQPQHF
TGTGCCAGCAGTTACTTCGGGACAGGAAGAATTAATCAGCCCCAGCATTTT
>TRBJ2-1|once|TRBV29-1|-
CSVDGLAGYNEQFF
TGCAGCGTGGATGGCTTGGCGGGGTACAATGAGCAGTTCTTC
>TRBJ1-1|-|TRBV2|-
CASLQAPMNTEAFF
TGTGCCAGCCTGCAGGCCCCCATGAACACTGAAGCTTTCTTT
>TRBJ1-1|-|TRBV18|-
CASFTGPPTEAFF
TGTGCCAGCTTTACGGGCCCCCCTACTGAAGCTTTCTTT
>TRBJ2-1|-|TRBV29-1|-
CSVAGLAMNEQFF
TGCAGCGTTGCAGGTCTAGCGATGAATGAGCAGTTCTTC
>TRBJ1-5|-|TRBV10-3|-
CAISESTGQPQHF
TGTGCCATCAGTGAGTCAACAGGCCAGCCCCAGCATTTT
>TRBJ2-7|-|TRBV18|-
CASSPPVGDEQYF
TGTGCCAGCTCACCACCGGTGGGGGACGAGCAGTACTTC
>TRBJ2-1|few|TRBV3-1|-
CASSQDLHPRFNEQFF
TGTGCCAGCAGCCAAGATCTCCACCCTCGTTTCAATGAGCAGTTCTTC
>TRBJ1-4|-|TRBV4-1|-
CASSQPAGSRGEKLFF
TGCGCCAGCAGCCAACCCGCAGGGTCGAGGGGTGAAAAACTGTTTTTT
>TRBJ2-5|-|TRBV18|-
CASSPGLTQYF
TGTGCCAGCTCACCAGGGCTGACCCAGTACTTC
>TRBJ1-1|-|TRBV2|-
CASSDRPNTEAFF
TGTGCCAGCAGTGATCGCCCGAACACTGAAGCTTTCTTT
>TRBJ2-3|-|TRBV5-6|-
CASSLLGTDTQYF
TGTGCCAGCAGCTTGTTGGGGACAGATACGCAGTATTTT
>TRBJ1-6|-|TRBV10-3|-
CAISDSYNSPLHF
TGTGCCATCAGTGACAGCTATAATTCACCCCTCCACTTT
>TRBJ1-2|few|TRBV24-1|-
CATSDFRQGIGYTF
TGTGCCACCAGTGATTTTCGGCAGGGGATAGGCTACACCTTC
>TRBJ2-7|-|TRBV6-1|-
CASSEAPGAKGEQYF
TGTGCCAGCAGTGAAGCTCCGGGGGCTAAAGGGGAGCAGTACTTC